Below, one T cell receptor (beta chain) is given with its context. Its antigen is unidentified. Germline V CDR1 and CDR2: SGHAT, FQNNGV. V was clipped by 1 base and J by 8 bases, with 11 bases between them. CDR3 length equals 13 residues. The data originate from a study of shared clonotypes between healthy human individuals. Study context: The study drew on a couple of women and a few men aged 18 to 49 as donors.

In the authors' workflow: Sequence data from immunoSEQ were junction-only and lacked quality scores; consequently, filtering differed. TCRdb's table, derived via immunoSEQ multiplex PCR, lists solely in-frame clones and lacks some. V and J calls and clone size are as listed in that table; D and trimming were resolved from the DNA. This table has roughly 2,000,000 clones, roughly 94% appearing once. Study observations and caveats: Clonotypes which were not shared had lower generation probabilities than clonotypes that all four donors shared.

As defined, naive CD8 cells were CD45RO-negative and positively selected for CCR7, with terminally differentiated effector memory CD45RA+ cells excluded. Only Caucasian adults living in Nashville, Tennessee made up the donor group. The sample was naive CD8+ T cells sorted from blood. This chain joins TRBV11-2 and TRBJ1-2; D remains ambiguous. The receptor's source is a man between 18 and 35 years old in good health. This CDR3 is CASSLVSSEGYTF. In DNA, the CDR3 is TGTGCCAGCAGCTTAGTTTCTTCCGAGGGCTACACCTTC.